The T cell receptor (beta chain) described here comes from a study of T-cell reconstitution after alpha-beta-depleted transplantation in children. There are many counts of this clonotype. Unique molecular identifiers were incorporated into the prepared TCRbeta library. TCRdb reanalysed the PCR reads using MiXCR and keeps one entry per CDR3 protein. The sample has 200,000 to 300,000 distinct CDR3 sequences, 6.5% to 10% seen once. Germline loops: CDR1 SQVTM, CDR2 ANQGSEA. The CDR3 is 15 amino acids. Unmatched junction bases numbered 6, after V lost 0 bases and J lost 5 bases. This specimen consisted of PBMCs, mostly from graft donor cells, obtained 180 days after TCRalphabeta/CD19-depleted stem cell transplant. The chain carries TRBV29-1 and TRBJ2-7, with 11 nucleotides matching TRBD1. The receptor comes from a male patient younger than 18 who had a stem cell transplant for acute lymphoblastic leukemia, so the T cells may come from the graft donor. CDR3 DNA sequence: TGCAGCGTTGAAGACCGGGACAGGGGGAAGAACGAGCAGTACTTC. Protein sequence: CSVEDRDRGKNEQYF.